This T cell receptor beta chain was sequenced for a study of beta chain features in type 1 diabetes. Study background: All of the samples together had 95 million to 140 million sorted cells examined.

On this clone itself: Its specificity is unknown.

Isolated RNA was reverse transcribed in full, so expressed TCRB transcripts were sequenced. Sequenced by immunoSEQ multiplex PCR; TCRdb stores in-frame clones only, minus some. Counted here are about 900,000 clones, 17% occurring once; the ten biggest clones make up around 0.02%. General study findings and limits: The naive, central memory and Treg TCRB repertoires showed an apparent similarity that was greater among patients than among healthy donors. The study notes PCR might favor shorter templates equally in patients and controls.

Germline CDR1 is MNHNY and CDR2 is SVGAGI (reference sequence). Trimming shortened V by 8 bases and J by 4 bases, and 15 bases separated the two germline ends. The CDR3 extends over 14 amino acids. The chain has TRBV6-6 and TRBJ2-1; maybe TRBD2 (6 bases). The sequence was obtained from a woman aged 18-29 years in good health. Sequencing used naive CD4+ T cells from blood. CDR3 DNA sequence: TGTGCCAGCTTGCGGGACGTACTTTACAATGAGCAGTTCTTC. Translation: CASLRDVLYNEQFF.